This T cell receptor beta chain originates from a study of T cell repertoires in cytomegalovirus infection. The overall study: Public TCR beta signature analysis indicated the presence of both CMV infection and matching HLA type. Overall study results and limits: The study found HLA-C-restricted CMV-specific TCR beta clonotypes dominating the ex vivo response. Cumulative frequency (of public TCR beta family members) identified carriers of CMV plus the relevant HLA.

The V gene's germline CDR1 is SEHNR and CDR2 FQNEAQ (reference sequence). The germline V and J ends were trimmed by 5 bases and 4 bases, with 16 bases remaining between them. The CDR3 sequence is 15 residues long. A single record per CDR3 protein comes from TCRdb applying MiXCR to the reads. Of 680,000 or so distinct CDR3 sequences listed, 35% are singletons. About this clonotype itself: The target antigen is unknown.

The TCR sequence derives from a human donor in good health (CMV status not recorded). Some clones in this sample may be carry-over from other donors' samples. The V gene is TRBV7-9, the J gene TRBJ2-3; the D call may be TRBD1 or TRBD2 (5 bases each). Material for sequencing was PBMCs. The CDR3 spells CASSAWDRQPDTQYF. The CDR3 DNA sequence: TGTGCCAGCAGCGCTTGGGACCGACAACCAGATACGCAGTATTTT.